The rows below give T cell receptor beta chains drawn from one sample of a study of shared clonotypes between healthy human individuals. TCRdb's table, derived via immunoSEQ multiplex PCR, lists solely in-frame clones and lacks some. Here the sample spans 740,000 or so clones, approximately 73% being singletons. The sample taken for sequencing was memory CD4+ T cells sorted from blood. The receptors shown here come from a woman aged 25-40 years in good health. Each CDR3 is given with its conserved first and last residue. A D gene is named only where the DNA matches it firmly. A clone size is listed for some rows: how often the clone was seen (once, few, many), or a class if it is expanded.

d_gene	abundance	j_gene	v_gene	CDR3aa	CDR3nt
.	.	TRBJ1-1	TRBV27	CASSSGFSNTEAFF	TGTGCCAGCAGTTCAGGGTTTTCGAACACTGAAGCTTTCTTT
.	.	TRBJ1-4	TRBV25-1	CASSVPGANEKLFF	TGTGCCAGCAGTGTCCCGGGGGCTAATGAAAAACTGTTTTTT
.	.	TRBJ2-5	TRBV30	CAWSPQLQETQYF	TGTGCCTGGAGCCCACAGTTACAAGAGACCCAGTACTTC
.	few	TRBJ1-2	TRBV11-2	CASSSPRTRPQGYTF	TGTGCCAGCAGCTCCCCCCGGACCCGCCCCCAGGGCTACACCTTC
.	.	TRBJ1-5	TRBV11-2	CASSRVYNQPQHF	TGTGCCAGTAGCAGGGTGTACAATCAGCCCCAGCATTTT
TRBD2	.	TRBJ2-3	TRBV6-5	CASSYSLAGGGGTQYF	TGTGCCAGCAGTTACTCGCTAGCGGGAGGAGGAGGTACGCAGTATTTT
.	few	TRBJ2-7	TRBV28	CASGLVEQYF	TGTGCCAGCGGATTGGTCGAGCAGTACTTC
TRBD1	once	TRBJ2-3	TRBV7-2	CASSLFGTASTDTQYF	TGTGCCAGCAGCTTATTCGGGACAGCTAGCACAGATACGCAGTATTTT
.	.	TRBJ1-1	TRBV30	CAYTPGTGVGFF	TGTGCCTACACGCCCGGGACCGGGGTGGGGTTCTTT
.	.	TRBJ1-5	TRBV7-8	CASSSRQRNQPQHF	TGTGCCAGCAGCTCGCGACAGAGGAATCAGCCCCAGCATTTT
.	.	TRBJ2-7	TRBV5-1	CASSEDPGGREQYF	TGCGCCAGCAGCGAAGACCCAGGGGGGCGCGAGCAGTACTTC
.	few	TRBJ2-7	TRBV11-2	CASSFVDEQYF	TGTGCCAGCAGCTTTGTCGACGAGCAGTACTTC
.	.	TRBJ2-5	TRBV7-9	CASSSLFGGETQYF	TGTGCCAGCAGCTCCCTTTTCGGGGGAGAGACCCAGTACTTC
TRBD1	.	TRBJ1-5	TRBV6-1	CASSGPLGQSNQPQHF	TGTGCCAGCAGTGGCCCGCTGGGACAGTCAAATCAGCCCCAGCATTTT
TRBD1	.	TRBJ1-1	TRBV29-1	CSADTTGVRRMAEAFF	TGCAGCGCTGATACGACAGGGGTGAGAAGAATGGCTGAAGCTTTCTTT
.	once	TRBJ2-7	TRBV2	CASGYIYEQYF	TGTGCCAGCGGGTACATCTACGAGCAGTACTTC
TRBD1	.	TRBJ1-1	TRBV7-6	CASSALQGIPKMNTEAFF	TGTGCCAGCAGTGCTCTACAGGGGATCCCCAAAATGAACACTGAAGCTTTCTTT